This section outlines one T cell receptor beta chain sequence together with its context. The antigen is unknown. This entry is derived from a study of T cells in Graves' hyperthyroidism and ophthalmopathy. Study-level results: A median around 6 months before onset, the model predicted ophthalmopathy. Most clonotypes expanded in the thyroid (above 0.001) were also present in blood. Stable hyperthyroidism was separated from ophthalmopathy by a model based on 13 V-J features.

Template material for amplifying TCR beta CDR3 regions consisted of RNA transcripts. The TCR CDR3 was amplified in a first-round RT-PCR using the HTBI primer set. TCRdb re-analysed the multiplex PCR reads in MiXCR, keeping a single row per CDR3 protein. The sample shows 550,000 to 600,000 distinct CDR3 sequences, about 43% of them seen only once. With V trimmed by 4 bases and J by 4 bases, 6 bases remained unmatched. Germline-derived CDR1 and CDR2 are MNHEY and SVGAGI. This CDR3 has 15 residues. This receptor was obtained from an adult woman with Graves' disease, either hyperthyroidism or ophthalmopathy (not recorded which). The material sequenced was peripheral blood or thyroid tissue (not recorded which). The chain uses TRBV6-5 and TRBJ1-4; 7 nucleotides agree with TRBD1. CDR3 region: CASSSRTGGNEKLFF. CDR3 in DNA: TGTGCCAGCAGTTCCCGGACAGGCGGTAATGAAAAACTGTTTTTT.